Listed below are T cell receptor beta chains from one sample, sequenced in a study of cytomegalovirus exposure and HLA in healthy donors. Method: immunoSEQ multiplex PCR; TCRdb's copy keeps in-frame clones and lacks some. The table includes approximately 170,000 clones, roughly 80% detected once. The sequenced material came from PBMCs. The receptor set was obtained from a man aged 18-30 years in good health and CMV-seropositive. Each CDR3 is given with its conserved first and last residue. The order of the fields is clone size, D gene, V gene, J gene, CDR3 protein, CDR3 DNA. A D gene is named only where the DNA matches it firmly. Size tells how often a clone was seen (once, few, many) or the class of an expanded clone, and some rows leave it out.

>.|.|TRBV4-1|TRBJ2-1
CASSQEGFGGVDEQFF
TGCGCCAGCAGCCAAGAGGGCTTTGGAGGGGTCGATGAGCAGTTCTTC
>.|.|TRBV5-1|TRBJ1-2
CASSLGPVGSSYGYTF
TGCGCCAGCAGCTTAGGCCCCGTGGGGAGCAGCTATGGCTACACCTTC
>.|TRBD1|TRBV9|TRBJ1-2
CASSASTGQGNSGYTF
TGTGCCAGCAGCGCCTCCACGGGACAGGGTAACTCTGGCTACACCTTC
>.|TRBD1|TRBV19|TRBJ1-1
CASSTPEQGATEAFF
TGTGCCAGTAGTACCCCAGAACAGGGGGCCACTGAAGCTTTCTTT
>.|TRBD1|TRBV10-2|TRBJ1-4
CASSETGAATNEKLFF
TGCGCCAGCAGCGAGACAGGGGCCGCAACTAATGAAAAACTGTTTTTT
>.|TRBD1|TRBV5-1|TRBJ1-3
CASSRDRGGNTIYF
TGCGCCAGCAGCCGGGACAGGGGAGGAAACACCATATATTTT
>.|TRBD1|TRBV6-5|TRBJ2-7
CASSHRDRTYEQYF
TGTGCCAGCAGTCACCGGGACAGGACCTACGAGCAGTACTTC
>few|.|TRBV6-5|TRBJ2-4
CASSPWGGQNIQYF
TGTGCCAGCAGCCCGTGGGGGGGCCAAAACATTCAGTACTTC
>.|.|TRBV7-9|TRBJ2-7
CASSPMDSYEQYF
TGTGCCAGCAGCCCGATGGACAGCTACGAGCAGTACTTC
>.|.|TRBV29-1|TRBJ1-1
CSVGGLDWTEAFF
TGCAGCGTTGGGGGGCTAGACTGGACTGAAGCTTTCTTT
>few|.|TRBV7-3|TRBJ2-5
CASSPGREETQYF
TGTGCCAGCAGCCCAGGCAGGGAAGAGACCCAGTACTTC
>.|TRBD2|TRBV4-3|TRBJ2-2
CASSPGLAGANTGELFF
TGCGCCAGCAGCCCGGGACTAGCGGGGGCGAACACCGGGGAGCTGTTTTTT
>.|TRBD1|TRBV7-2|TRBJ1-1
CASSLSWDRGMNTEAFF
TGTGCCAGCAGCTTAAGTTGGGACAGAGGTATGAACACTGAAGCTTTCTTT
>.|.|TRBV5-1|TRBJ2-3
CASSLESVSRGTDTQYF
TGCGCCAGCAGCTTGGAGTCGGTTTCACGCGGCACAGATACGCAGTATTTT